This TCR beta chain originates from a study of CD8+ T cells in alopecia areata (dated by TCRdb to 2016 to 2019). For the wider study: Treated patients were enrolled in an open-label pilot trial of oral tofacitinib at 5 to 10 mg twice daily for moderate-to-severe alopecia areata. For the treated patients, the SALT score, which quantifies what percentage of scalp surface area is affected, served as the measure of disease severity. RNA was extracted with the PAXgene miRNA kit for fixed scalp, the miRNeasy kit for PBMCs, and the RNeasy kit for mouse skin. In both human patients and the C3H/HeJ mouse model, the study applied high-throughput TCRbeta sequencing to look at T cell clonal expansion in alopecia areata. Patients stayed on tofacitinib for 6 to 18 months and then had 6 months of follow-up off drug so that delayed response and recurrence could be assessed. Scalp clonality was compared across normal scalp (n=4), patchy alopecia areata scalp (n=8), and alopecia totalis/universalis scalp (n=8). In humans, TCRbeta sequencing was performed on scalp tissue and on sorted CD4+ and CD8+ peripheral blood T cells from healthy controls and from patients with patchy or totalis/universalis alopecia areata. Biopsies were taken from tofacitinib-treated patients at baseline and at 4 and 24 weeks of treatment, and a later scalp biopsy was taken in several of the tofacitinib-treated patients. immunoSEQ multiplex PCR using 35 Vbeta forward primers and 13 Jbeta reverse primers was used to amplify TCRbeta CDR3 regions. What the work shows at the level of the full study, not this receptor alone: Higher clonality and more expanded CD8+ clones were observed in lesional scalp than in normal scalp, particularly in alopecia totalis/universalis, a finding suggestive of antigenic drive. Shared TCR sequences between patients were less evident than in mice, which may be partly attributable to HLA diversity in the patient population. During tofacitinib treatment, many expanded lesional clones remained in scalp and blood, and this persistence may partly explain relapse after treatment is stopped. Tofacitinib significantly lowered scalp clonality and the number of expanded CD8+ clones among the top 100 scalp clones. Unlike mouse skin, which is dominated by gammadelta T cells, normal human skin has resident alphabeta T cells that are also sequenced, and this complicates analysis of the scalp TCR repertoire. The treated cohort was small, with a single nonresponder, so links between baseline CD8+ expansion and response need larger studies.

Looking up the germline V gene (reference sequence) yields CDR1 GTSNPN and CDR2 SVGIG. The cysteine opens and the phenylalanine closes a CDR3 of 15 amino acids. The entry retains the CDR3 DNA only, 45 bases that are in frame from base 1. V and J are truncated by 3 bases and 6 bases respectively, leaving an intervening sequence of 18 bases. Library generation was performed with the immunoSEQ multiplex PCR assay. To provide template for TCR sequencing, every sample had RNA extracted and reverse transcribed into cDNA. First-strand cDNA was synthesized using SuperScript III with a 2:1 mix of oligo-dT and random hexamers. A synthetic immune receptor repertoire was used to measure amplification bias, and any remaining bias was corrected computationally. In the source study's methods: After raw reads were preprocessed to remove errors, the CDR3 was defined following IMGT conventions as running from the conserved cysteine to phenylalanine. Clonality was computed by normalizing Shannon entropy by log2 of the number of productive unique TCRs and subtracting the result from 1. Whether scalp clones were CD4 or CD8 was inferred by matching scalp TCRbeta sequences against CD4 and CD8 repertoires sorted from blood. TCRdb provides this immuneACCESS table in a form limited to in-frame rearrangements. Some clones are lacking; in checked studies, under half of them reflect an unresolved V gene, and why the rest are absent is not known. That table is the source of V, J and clone size, and D and trimming were worked out from the DNA. The sample has some 200,000 clones on record, 40% to 55% of them singletons. Together, the top ten hold roughly 2.6% of the sample.

There are a few counts of this clone. It has no known antigen specificity. Per-nucleotide qualities are absent, and no much larger clonotype sits a single base away. The treatment or condition label here, explained by the study, means: oral pan-JAK inhibitor, 5-10 mg twice daily. Peripheral blood and lesional scalp punch biopsies were obtained from patients with alopecia areata. PBMCs were isolated by density centrifugation and stained for CD3, CD4 and CD8, and CD4+ and CD8+ T cells were sorted on a FACSAria. This specimen consisted of CD4+ T cells sorted from blood, obtained at approximately week 37, from a patient treated with tofacitinib. The chain joins TRBV30 to TRBJ2-1; the D gene lacks a confident call. This clonotype was sampled from a human donor with alopecia areata. CDR3 protein: CAWRSAPALGNEQFF. The sequence in DNA is TGTGCCTGGAGATCAGCCCCCGCCCTTGGCAATGAGCAGTTCTTC. The full variable domain, with segments outside the CDR3 supplied by the reference TRBV30 and TRBJ2-1 proteins, appears as SQTIHQWPATLVQPVGSPLSLECTVEGTSNPNLYWYRQAAGRGLQLLFYSVGIGQISSEVPQNLSASRPQDRQFILSSKKLLLSDSGFYLCAWRSAPALGNEQFFGPGTRLTVL.